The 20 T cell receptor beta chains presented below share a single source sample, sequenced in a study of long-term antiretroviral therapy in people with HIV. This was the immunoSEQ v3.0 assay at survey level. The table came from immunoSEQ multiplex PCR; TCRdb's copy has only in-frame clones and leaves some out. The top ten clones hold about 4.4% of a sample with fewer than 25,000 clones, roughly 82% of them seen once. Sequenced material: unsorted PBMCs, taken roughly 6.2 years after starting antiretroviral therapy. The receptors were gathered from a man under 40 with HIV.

The CDR3 DNA is TGTGCCAGTAGTATCCCCCCAACGTTAGCAGGGACTAACTATGGCTACACCTTC. Translating gives CASSIPPTLAGTNYGYTF. This chain joins TRBV19 and TRBJ1-2, with TRBD1 as a possible D gene (5 bases). The CDR3 is made up of 18 amino acids. V lost 3 bases and J lost 0, with 20 bases in between. Germline lookup yields CDR1 LNHDA and CDR2 SQIVND (reference sequence).

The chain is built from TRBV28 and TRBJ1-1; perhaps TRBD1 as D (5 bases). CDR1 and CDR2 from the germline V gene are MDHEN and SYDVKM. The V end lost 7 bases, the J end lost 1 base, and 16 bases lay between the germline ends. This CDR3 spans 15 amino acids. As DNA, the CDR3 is TGTGCCAGCACTCCTCCGGGACTGCGGAACACTGAAGCTTTCTTT. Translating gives CASTPPGLRNTEAFF.

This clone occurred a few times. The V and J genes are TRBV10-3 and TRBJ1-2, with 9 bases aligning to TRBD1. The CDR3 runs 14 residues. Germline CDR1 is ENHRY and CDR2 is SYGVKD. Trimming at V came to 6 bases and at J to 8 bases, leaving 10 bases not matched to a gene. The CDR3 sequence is CAISRTGVDDGYTF. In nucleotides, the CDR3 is TGTGCCATCAGCCGGACAGGGGTTGACGACGGCTACACCTTC.

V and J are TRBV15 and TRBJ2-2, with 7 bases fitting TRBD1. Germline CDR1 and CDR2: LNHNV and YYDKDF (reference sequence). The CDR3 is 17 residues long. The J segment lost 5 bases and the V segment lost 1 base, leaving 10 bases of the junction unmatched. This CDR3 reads CATSRVQGMGKTGELFF. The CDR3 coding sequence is TGTGCCACCAGCAGAGTACAGGGGATGGGAAAGACCGGGGAGCTGTTTTTT. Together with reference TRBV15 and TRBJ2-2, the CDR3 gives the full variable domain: DAMVIQNPRYQVTQFGKPVTLSCSQTLNHNVMYWYQQKSSQAPKLLFHYYDKDFNNEADTPDNFQSRRPNTSFCFLDIRSPGLGDTAMYLCATSRVQGMGKTGELFFGEGSRLTVL.

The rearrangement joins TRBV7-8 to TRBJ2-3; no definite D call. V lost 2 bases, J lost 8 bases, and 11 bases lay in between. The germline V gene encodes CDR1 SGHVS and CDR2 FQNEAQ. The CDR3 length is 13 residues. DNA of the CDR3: TGTGCCAGCAGCTTACCCCCCGAGATTACGCAGTATTTT. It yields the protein CASSLPPEITQYF.

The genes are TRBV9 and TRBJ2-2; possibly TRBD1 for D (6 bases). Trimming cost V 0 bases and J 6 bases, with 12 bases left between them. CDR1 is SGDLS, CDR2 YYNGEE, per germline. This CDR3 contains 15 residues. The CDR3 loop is CASSVGRGKAGELFF. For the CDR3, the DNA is TGTGCCAGCAGCGTAGGAAGGGGGAAGGCCGGGGAGCTGTTTTTT.

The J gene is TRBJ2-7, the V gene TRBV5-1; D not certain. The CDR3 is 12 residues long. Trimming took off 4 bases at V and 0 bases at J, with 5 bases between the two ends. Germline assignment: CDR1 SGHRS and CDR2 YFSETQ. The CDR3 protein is CASSLRSYEQYF. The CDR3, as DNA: TGCGCCAGCAGCCTGCGCTCCTACGAGCAGTACTTC.

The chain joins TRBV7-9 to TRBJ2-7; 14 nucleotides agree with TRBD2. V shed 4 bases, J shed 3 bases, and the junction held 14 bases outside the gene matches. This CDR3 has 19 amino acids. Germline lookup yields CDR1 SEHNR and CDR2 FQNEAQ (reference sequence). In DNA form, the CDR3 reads TGTGCCAGCAGCTCCGGACTAGCGGGGGGCCTCCTGCCTCTCTACGAGCAGTACTTC. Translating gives CASSSGLAGGLLPLYEQYF.

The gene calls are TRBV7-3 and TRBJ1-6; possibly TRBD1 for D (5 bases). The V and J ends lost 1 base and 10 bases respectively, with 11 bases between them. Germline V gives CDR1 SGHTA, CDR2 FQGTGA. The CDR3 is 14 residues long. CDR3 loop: CASSLILGESPLHF. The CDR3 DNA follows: TGTGCCAGCAGCTTAATCTTGGGGGAATCACCCCTCCACTTT.

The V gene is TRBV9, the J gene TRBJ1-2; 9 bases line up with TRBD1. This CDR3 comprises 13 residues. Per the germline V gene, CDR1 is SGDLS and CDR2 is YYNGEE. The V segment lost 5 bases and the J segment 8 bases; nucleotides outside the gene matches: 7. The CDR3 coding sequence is TGTGCCAGCAGAGGGACAGGGAGAGAGGGCTACACCTTC. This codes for CASRGTGREGYTF. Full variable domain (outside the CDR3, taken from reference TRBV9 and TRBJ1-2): DSGVTQTPKHLITATGQRVTLRCSPRSGDLSVYWYQQSLDQGLQFLIQYYNGEERAKGNILERFSAQQFPDLHSELNLSSLELGDSALYFCASRGTGREGYTFGSGTRLTVV.

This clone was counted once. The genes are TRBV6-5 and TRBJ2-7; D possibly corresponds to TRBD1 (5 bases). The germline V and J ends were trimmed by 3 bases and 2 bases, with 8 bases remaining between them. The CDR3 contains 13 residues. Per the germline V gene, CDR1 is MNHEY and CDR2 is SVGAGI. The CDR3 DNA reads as TGTGCCAGCAGTTATGACAGAACCTACGAGCAGTACTTC. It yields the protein CASSYDRTYEQYF.

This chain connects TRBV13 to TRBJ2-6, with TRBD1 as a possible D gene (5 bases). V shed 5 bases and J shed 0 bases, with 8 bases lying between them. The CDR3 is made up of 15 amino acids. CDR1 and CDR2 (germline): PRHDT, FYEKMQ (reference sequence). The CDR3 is CASSMQGSGANVLTF. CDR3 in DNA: TGTGCCAGCAGCATGCAGGGCTCTGGGGCCAACGTCCTGACTTTC.

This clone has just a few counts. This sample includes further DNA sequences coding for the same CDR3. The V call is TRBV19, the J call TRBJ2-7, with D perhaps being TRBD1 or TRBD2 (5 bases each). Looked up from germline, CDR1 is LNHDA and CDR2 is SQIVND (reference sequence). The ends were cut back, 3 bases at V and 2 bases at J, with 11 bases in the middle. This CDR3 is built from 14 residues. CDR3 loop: CASSIGTGTYEQYF. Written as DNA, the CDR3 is TGTGCCAGTAGTATTGGGACCGGTACCTACGAGCAGTACTTC. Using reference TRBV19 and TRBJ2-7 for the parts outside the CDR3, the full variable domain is DGGITQSPKYLFRKEGQNVTLSCEQNLNHDAMYWYRQDPGQGLRLIYYSQIVNDFQKGDIAEGYSVSREKKESFPLTVTSAQKNPTAFYLCASSIGTGTYEQYFGPGTRLTVT.

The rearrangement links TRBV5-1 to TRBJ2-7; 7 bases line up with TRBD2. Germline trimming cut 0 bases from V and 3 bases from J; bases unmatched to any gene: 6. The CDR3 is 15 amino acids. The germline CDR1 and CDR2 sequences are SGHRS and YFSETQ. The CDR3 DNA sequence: TGCGCCAGCAGCTTGGGTTGGGACTACGGCTACGAGCAGTACTTC. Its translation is CASSLGWDYGYEQYF.

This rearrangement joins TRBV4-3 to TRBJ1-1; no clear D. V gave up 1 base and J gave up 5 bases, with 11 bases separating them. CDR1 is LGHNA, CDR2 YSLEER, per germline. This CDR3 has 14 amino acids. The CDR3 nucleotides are TGCGCCAGCAGCCAAGTTTACACTGGGACTGAAGCTTTCTTT. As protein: CASSQVYTGTEAFF.

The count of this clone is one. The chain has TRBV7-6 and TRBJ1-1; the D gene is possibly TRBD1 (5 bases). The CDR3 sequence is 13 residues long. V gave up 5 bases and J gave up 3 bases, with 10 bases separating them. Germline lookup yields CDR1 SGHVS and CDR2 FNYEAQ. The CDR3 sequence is CASSVQGDTEAFF. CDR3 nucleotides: TGTGCCAGCAGCGTGCAAGGGGACACTGAAGCTTTCTTT.

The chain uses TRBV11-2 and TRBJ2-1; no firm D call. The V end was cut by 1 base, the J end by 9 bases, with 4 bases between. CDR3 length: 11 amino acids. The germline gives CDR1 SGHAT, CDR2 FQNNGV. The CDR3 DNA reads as TGTGCCAGCAGCTTAGTTCGTGAGCAGTTCTTC. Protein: CASSLVREQFF.

CDR3: CASSRRGGNTIYF. The CDR3, as DNA: TGTGCCAGCAGCCGACGAGGCGGAAACACCATATATTTT. The chain employs TRBV5-6 and TRBJ1-3; D call uncertain. V lost 4 bases to trimming and J lost 4 bases, with 9 bases between them. Germline CDR1 and CDR2: SGHDT and YYEEEE. This CDR3 spans 13 amino acids.

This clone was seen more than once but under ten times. The CDR3 loop reads CASSLLSRNTIYF. The CDR3 coding sequence is TGTGCCAGTAGCCTCCTATCCAGAAACACCATATATTTT. This chain links TRBV19 with TRBJ1-3; D is unclear. V lost 6 bases and J 5 bases, leaving 11 bases between the germline ends. Per the germline V gene, CDR1 is LNHDA and CDR2 is SQIVND (reference sequence). This CDR3 region has 13 residues.

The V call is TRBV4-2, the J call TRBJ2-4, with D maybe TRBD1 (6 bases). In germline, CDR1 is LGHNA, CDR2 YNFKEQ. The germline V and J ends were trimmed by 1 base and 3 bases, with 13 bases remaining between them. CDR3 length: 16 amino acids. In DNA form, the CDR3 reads TGTGCCAGCAGCCAAGGTTCGCAAGGGGGCAAAAACATTCAGTACTTC. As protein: CASSQGSQGGKNIQYF.